Here is one TCR beta chain with its context. Germline V gene sequence: CDR1 SGHNT, CDR2 YENEEA. Trimming left V 5 bases short and J 6 bases short, with 14 bases between. The CDR3 has 14 residues. This sample is part of a study of radiation and T cells in renal cell carcinoma. The time point: blood 4 weeks post-SBRT, at nephrectomy. The sample's treatment: 15 Gy SBRT to primary tumor, nephrectomy 4 weeks later. The method was immunoSEQ multiplex PCR; TCRdb's version includes in-frame clones alone and lacks a portion of them. The table has approximately 150,000 clones, approximately 86% seen once. The TCR comes from a woman aged 50 to 65 with renal cell carcinoma. The V call is TRBV11-3, the J call TRBJ2-1; TRBD2 might be the D (5 bases). Specimen: blood, collected from a patient whose treatment included radiotherapy and nephrectomy. CDR3 sequence: CASSPEAVSNEQFF. CDR3 DNA: TGTGCCAGCAGCCCGGAGGCTGTTAGCAATGAGCAGTTCTTC.